This T cell receptor beta chain was retrieved from a study of blood T cell repertoires in COVID-19. Study-wide context: Acute-phase and convalescent COVID-19 samples originated in the United States, Italy and Spain. PBMCs, B-cell-depleted T cells, or T cells were the source of the cDNA or gDNA that made up the material.

The CDR3 runs 14 residues. Losses at the gene ends were 7 bases for V and 6 bases for J; bases not matched to a gene: 7. CDR1 and CDR2 from the germline V gene are MNHEY and SMNVEV (reference sequence). Original handling: Amplification of reference gene primers provided the estimated nucleated cell counts. Method: immunoSEQ multiplex PCR; TCRdb's copy keeps in-frame clones and lacks some. Clone size and the V and J calls come from that table; the DNA yielded D and trimming. Of about 140,000 clones in the sample, approximately 90% were seen once. This receptor was identified in an elderly woman with acute or convalescent COVID-19. This sequence joins TRBV27 and TRBJ1-5; 9 positions agree with TRBD1. The sample taken for sequencing was peripheral blood. The CDR3 coding sequence is TGTGCCAGCACCAGACAGGGGGACGGTCAGCCCCAGCATTTT. Translated: CASTRQGDGQPQHF.